The 32 T cell receptor beta chains reported below all come from one sample, sequenced in a study of blood T cell repertoires in COVID-19. Generated by immunoSEQ multiplex PCR, the TCRdb table keeps only in-frame clones and is missing some. The profile covers about 270,000 clones, with more than 80% appearing a single time and about 2.2% taken by the ten largest. Specimen: PBMCs or T cells enriched from blood (not recorded which). The receptor source for this set is a woman aged 18-30 years who had recovered from COVID-19.

This sequence joins TRBV4-2 and TRBJ1-5; D remains ambiguous. Germline V CDR1 and CDR2: LGHNA, YNFKEQ. There are 14 residues in the CDR3. Trimming cost V 1 base and J 6 bases, with 10 bases left between them. The CDR3 coding sequence is TGTGCCAGCAGCCAAGCGGCGGGTGGTCAGCCCCAGCATTTT. Amino acid sequence: CASSQAAGGQPQHF.

The V call is TRBV14, the J call TRBJ1-6; D is unclear. Trimming stripped 2 bases from V and 5 bases from J, with 10 bases between. CDR1 and CDR2 (germline): SGHDN, FVKESK. The CDR3 sequence is 15 residues long. The CDR3 region has the DNA TGTGCCAGCAGCCAATGGCCCACAAATAATTCACCCCTCCACTTT. Its protein product is CASSQWPTNNSPLHF.

In DNA form, the CDR3 reads TGCGCCAGCAGCTTCACAGGGGAAACCGGGGAGCTGTTTTTT. It codes for CASSFTGETGELFF. The rearrangement uses TRBV5-1 and TRBJ2-2, with 7 bases aligning to TRBD1. The CDR3 contains 14 residues. V lost 2 bases, J lost 5 bases, and 3 bases stayed unmatched. Per the germline V gene, CDR1 is SGHRS and CDR2 is YFSETQ.

The V and J genes are TRBV11-3 and TRBJ2-1; 10 nucleotides match TRBD2. Trimming cost V 5 bases and J 9 bases; bases outside gene matches: 7. This CDR3 region has 14 residues. CDR1 and CDR2 (germline): SGHNT, YENEEA. The CDR3 sequence is CASSLSGGAGEQFF. CDR3 in DNA: TGTGCCAGCAGCCTGAGCGGGGGGGCGGGTGAGCAGTTCTTC.

The chain carries TRBV7-9 and TRBJ2-1; 8 bases align to TRBD1. The CDR3 spans 15 residues. After removal of 3 bases from V and 7 bases from J, the junction contained 8 bases not matched to a gene. In germline, CDR1 is SEHNR, CDR2 FQNEAQ (reference sequence). CDR3: CASSFGQGARNEQFF. The CDR3 nucleotides are TGTGCCAGCAGCTTTGGGCAGGGGGCTAGGAATGAGCAGTTCTTC.

The genes are TRBV9 and TRBJ2-5, with 7 bases matching TRBD2. There are 14 residues in the CDR3. V lost 6 bases to trimming and J lost 4 bases; unmatched junction nucleotides: 9. Germline CDR1 SGDLS, CDR2 YYNGEE. The DNA of the CDR3 is TGTGCCAGCACCCGGGGAGGGAGGGTAGAGACCCAGTACTTC. Protein: CASTRGGRVETQYF. The full variable domain, in which reference TRBV9 and TRBJ2-5 provide the parts outside the CDR3, is DSGVTQTPKHLITATGQRVTLRCSPRSGDLSVYWYQQSLDQGLQFLIQYYNGEERAKGNILERFSAQQFPDLHSELNLSSLELGDSALYFCASTRGGRVETQYFGPGTRLLVL.

The DNA for the CDR3 is TGTGCCAGCAGCCAGACGGGGAGAGTCGAAGCTTTCTTT. As protein: CASSQTGRVEAFF. V and J are TRBV3-1 (or the pseudogene TRBV3-2) and TRBJ1-1; D is unclear. CDR3 length: 13 amino acids. Germline V gives CDR1 LGHDT, CDR2 YNNKEL (reference sequence). Trimming removed 3 bases from V and 8 bases from J, with 13 bases in between.

The chain is built from TRBV3-1 (or the pseudogene TRBV3-2) and TRBJ2-5; 9 bases are a match to TRBD1. Germline V lookup: CDR1 LGHDT, CDR2 YNNKEL (reference sequence). The trim removed 1 base at V and 0 bases at J, leaving 6 bases unmatched. The CDR3 length is 17 residues. In nucleotides, the CDR3 is TGTGCCAGCAGCCAAGCCGGGACAGGGTTCTACCAAGAGACCCAGTACTTC. This gives the protein CASSQAGTGFYQETQYF.

This chain links TRBV2 with TRBJ1-4; D is possibly TRBD1 (5 bases). With 3 bases removed from V and 8 bases from J, the gap between germline ends came to 16 bases. Germline V gives CDR1 SNHLY, CDR2 FYNNEI. The CDR3 has 15 residues. The CDR3 protein is CASSDWGRVREKLFF. The CDR3 DNA reads as TGTGCCAGCAGTGATTGGGGCAGGGTGCGGGAAAAACTGTTTTTT.

The rearrangement links TRBV6-5 to TRBJ1-6, with D tentatively TRBD1 (6 bases). Germline values: CDR1 MNHEY, CDR2 SVGAGI. The CDR3 totals 14 residues. V lost 6 bases and J lost 8, with 14 bases in between. CDR3 loop: CASSTGRGHSPLHF. The CDR3 DNA is TGTGCCAGCAGCACAGGGCGAGGTCATTCACCCCTCCACTTT.

The V call is TRBV2, the J call TRBJ1-5; D perhaps matches TRBD1 (5 bases). The V gene lost 8 bases and the J gene lost 3 bases, with 14 bases spanning the gap. Germline lookup yields CDR1 SNHLY and CDR2 FYNNEI. The CDR3 runs to 14 residues. As DNA, the CDR3 is TGTGCCAGCGGGGAGGGGATATACAATCAGCCCCAGCATTTT. Amino acid sequence: CASGEGIYNQPQHF. Full variable domain (outside the CDR3, taken from reference TRBV2 and TRBJ1-5): EPEVTQTPSHQVTQMGQEVILRCVPISNHLYFYWYRQILGQKVEFLVSFYNNEISEKSEIFDDQFSVERPDGSNFTLKIRSTKLEDSAMYFCASGEGIYNQPQHFGDGTRLSIL.

The chain uses TRBV5-1 and TRBJ2-7; tentative D call: TRBD2 (5 bases). Trimming pared 0 bases from V and 2 bases from J, leaving 9 bases between. This CDR3 has 14 amino acids. The germline gives CDR1 SGHRS, CDR2 YFSETQ. This CDR3 reads CASSLVVGAYEQYF. CDR3 nucleotide sequence: TGCGCCAGCAGCTTGGTTGTGGGAGCCTACGAGCAGTACTTC.

This sequence joins TRBV5-4 and TRBJ1-6; D perhaps matches TRBD1 (6 bases). The CDR3 is 14 amino acids. Trimming removed 5 bases at V and 8 bases at J, with 14 bases between. Per the germline V gene, CDR1 is SGHNT and CDR2 is YYREEE (reference sequence). DNA for the CDR3: TGTGCCAGCAGAAACAGGGTTGGGGATTCACCCCTCCACTTT. As protein: CASRNRVGDSPLHF.

V gene TRBV2 combines with J gene TRBJ1-6; 9 bases align to TRBD1. This CDR3 has 14 residues. The germline CDR1 and CDR2 sequences are SNHLY and FYNNEI. Losses at the gene ends were 10 bases for V and 7 bases for J; bases not matched to a gene: 8. Written as DNA, the CDR3 is TGTGCCAATACAAGGACAGGGGAAAATTCACCCCTCCACTTT. Its translation is CANTRTGENSPLHF.

The chain combines TRBV27 with TRBJ1-5, with D tentatively TRBD1 (6 bases). In germline, CDR1 is MNHEY, CDR2 SMNVEV (reference sequence). Trimming took 2 bases from V and 3 from J, leaving 8 bases between them. The CDR3 runs 14 residues. This CDR3 is CASSLGTHNQPQHF. The CDR3 DNA reads as TGTGCCAGCAGTTTAGGGACACACAATCAGCCCCAGCATTTT.

This chain joins TRBV25-1 and TRBJ1-2; D is unresolved. This CDR3 region has 12 residues. Germline V lookup: CDR1 MGHDK, CDR2 SYGVNS. V lost 3 bases to trimming and J lost 5 bases, with 7 bases between them. The CDR3 loop reads CASSDLLYGYTF. In DNA form, the CDR3 reads TGTGCCAGCAGTGATCTTCTTTATGGCTACACCTTC.

The genes are TRBV14 and TRBJ1-3; D perhaps matches TRBD1 (5 bases). The CDR3 is made up of 15 amino acids. Between the trimmed V and J ends, which lost 0 bases and 2 bases, there was a span of 8 bases. Germline V gene data show CDR1 as SGHDN and CDR2 as FVKESK. The CDR3 region has the DNA TGTGCCAGCAGCCAAGATATCAGGGCTGGAAACACCATATATTTT. It specifies CASSQDIRAGNTIYF.

J is TRBJ1-5 and V is TRBV5-6; D is possibly TRBD1 (6 bases). The CDR3 sequence is 15 residues long. Trimming removed 1 base from V and 6 bases from J, with 14 bases in between. Germline CDR1 reads SGHDT; CDR2 reads YYEEEE. CDR3 in DNA: TGTGCCAGCAGCTTGAGGGGGTCCCCTCTTCAGCCCCAGCATTTT. Protein product: CASSLRGSPLQPQHF.

Only one count was recorded for this clone. The rearrangement links TRBV29-1 to TRBJ1-1; D unresolved. V dropped 4 bases and J dropped 1 base, with 7 bases sitting between them. Per the germline V gene, CDR1 is SQVTM and CDR2 is ANQGSEA. CDR3 length equals 12 residues. The CDR3 DNA reads TGCAGCGTTGCAACGGGGAACACTGAAGCTTTCTTT. This codes for CSVATGNTEAFF.

This clone has only a few counts. The chain is built from TRBV5-5 and TRBJ2-7; a weak D match, TRBD1 (6 bases). CDR1 and CDR2 from the germline V gene are SGHKS and YYEKEE (reference sequence). V shed 4 bases and J shed 5 bases, with 25 bases lying between them. The CDR3 is made up of 17 amino acids. This chain's CDR3 is CASSGILRRGGSDEQYF. CDR3 nucleotides: TGTGCCAGCAGCGGAATCTTACGCAGGGGCGGTTCCGACGAGCAGTACTTC.

This chain uses TRBV15 with TRBJ1-5; D is unresolved. Between the trimmed V and J ends, which lost 5 bases and 4 bases, there was a span of 24 bases. CDR1 is LNHNV and CDR2 is YYDKDF in the germline V gene (reference sequence). The CDR3 runs 18 residues. CDR3 bases: TGTGCCACCAGCGGAAGTTCAGTAGGCGGCAGCCGTAATCAGCCCCAGCATTTT. It specifies CATSGSSVGGSRNQPQHF.

The genes are TRBV5-1 and TRBJ1-5; D unclear. CDR1 SGHRS and CDR2 YFSETQ come from the germline V gene. CDR3 size: 16 residues. The V and J ends lost 0 bases and 0 bases respectively, with 10 bases between them. The CDR3 sequence is CASSLAGSYSNQPQHF. CDR3 bases: TGCGCCAGCAGCTTGGCCGGGAGCTATAGCAATCAGCCCCAGCATTTT.

The CDR3 is CASSSFYNEQFF. CDR3 bases: TGTGCCAGCAGTTCTTTTTACAATGAGCAGTTCTTC. This chain joins TRBV12-3 or TRBV12-4 and TRBJ2-1; D unclear. The V end was cut by 4 bases, the J end by 4 bases, with 5 bases between. The CDR3 consists of 12 residues.

This sequence joins TRBV9 and TRBJ2-6; no reliable D call. The CDR3 length is 14 residues. The germline V gene encodes CDR1 SGDLS and CDR2 YYNGEE. With 4 bases removed from V and 0 bases from J, the gap between germline ends came to 5 bases. As DNA, the CDR3 is TGTGCCAGCAGCTCTAGCTCTGGGGCCAACGTCCTGACTTTC. This translates into CASSSSSGANVLTF.

The V and J genes are TRBV20-1 and TRBJ1-1; no definite D call. V was trimmed by 6 bases and J by 0 bases, leaving 5 bases between them. Germline CDR1 and CDR2: DFQATT and SNEGSKA (reference sequence). The length of the CDR3 is 11 residues. CDR3 in amino acids: CSALLNTEAFF. The CDR3 region has the DNA TGCAGTGCCCTCTTGAACACTGAAGCTTTCTTT.

The rearrangement links TRBV5-4 to TRBJ2-5; no firm D call. V lost 4 bases, J lost 5 bases, and 9 bases lay in between. The CDR3 is 12 residues long. Per the germline V gene, CDR1 is SGHNT and CDR2 is YYREEE (reference sequence). The CDR3 protein is CASSPVGETQYF. In nucleotides, the CDR3 is TGTGCCAGCAGCCCTGTCGGGGAGACCCAGTACTTC.

The chain joins TRBV11-2 to TRBJ2-7, with 9 nucleotides matching TRBD2. Trimming took 5 bases from V and 3 from J; bases not matched to a gene: 11. Per the germline V gene, CDR1 is SGHAT and CDR2 is FQNNGV. The CDR3 has 16 residues. The CDR3 DNA follows: TGTGCCAGCAGCCAGTACAGCGGGGGGAGCATCTACGAGCAGTACTTC. This encodes CASSQYSGGSIYEQYF.

The chain couples TRBV5-1 to TRBJ2-5; 9 positions match TRBD2. Germline V gives CDR1 SGHRS, CDR2 YFSETQ. This CDR3 contains 14 residues. Trimming cost V 4 bases and J 3 bases; bases outside gene matches: 4. The CDR3 DNA reads TGCGCCAGCAGCCGTGGCGGGGGGGAAGAGACCCAGTACTTC. Residues: CASSRGGGEETQYF.

This clone was observed a handful of times. The chain combines TRBV9 with TRBJ1-1; weak D call: TRBD1 (5 bases). Germline V CDR1 and CDR2: SGDLS, YYNGEE. The CDR3 has 13 residues. The V end was cut by 1 base, the J end by 5 bases, with 9 bases between. The DNA of the CDR3 is TGTGCCAGCAGCGTAACGCAGGGTACTGAAGCTTTCTTT. Amino acid sequence: CASSVTQGTEAFF.

The CDR3 coding sequence is TGTGCCAGTAGTCTCCGGGGCTCCTACAATGAGCAGTTCTTC. It specifies CASSLRGSYNEQFF. The gene calls are TRBV19 and TRBJ2-1; a possible D gene is TRBD2 (5 bases). V lost 5 bases, J lost 0 bases, and 8 bases lay in between. The CDR3 length is 14 residues. Germline CDR1 is LNHDA and CDR2 is SQIVND (reference sequence).

The genes are TRBV19 and TRBJ1-2, with 9 bases matching TRBD1. In germline, CDR1 is LNHDA, CDR2 SQIVND (reference sequence). The CDR3 is 15 amino acids. The junction had 11 bases not matched to a gene; V was cut back by 4 bases and J by 8 bases. The CDR3 loop reads CASSKGQGTSLGYTF. The CDR3, as DNA: TGTGCCAGTAGTAAAGGACAGGGGACCTCTTTGGGCTACACCTTC.

The chain carries TRBV4-1 and TRBJ1-2, with TRBD1 as a possible D gene (5 bases). This CDR3 region has 13 residues. Germline CDR1 MGHRA, CDR2 YSYEKL. The V end lost 4 bases, the J end lost 4 bases, and 10 bases lay between the germline ends. CDR3 loop: CASSPDSSYGYTF. The CDR3 DNA sequence: TGCGCCAGCAGCCCCGACAGCTCCTATGGCTACACCTTC.